This TCR beta chain was identified in a study of T cell clonality in common variable immunodeficiency. General study points: Reportedly, TCR beta sequences from common variable immunodeficiency showed fewer deletions and N-nucleotide insertions. CVID subjects shared fewer TCRbeta clones than healthy controls did.

Assay used: immunoSEQ multiplex PCR; TCRdb lists only in-frame clones, some missing. Sampling found about 12,000 clones, none seen once. Trimming stripped 10 bases from V and 1 base from J, with 19 bases between. The CDR3 length is 15 residues. CDR1 and CDR2 from the germline V gene are SNHLY and FYNNEI. By sample share, this clone is medium-sized. Its antigen is currently unknown. Coverage ceases 3 residues before the CDR3 finishes, and the germline J gene fills in the end. This receptor was identified in a human donor with common variable immunodeficiency. This chain connects TRBV2 to TRBJ2-5; the D gene is possibly TRBD1 (6 bases). Source material: peripheral blood mononuclear cells. CDR3 sequence reads: CANLQGIQGQETQYF. The sequenced part of the CDR3 DNA is TGTGCCAACCTACAGGGAATTCAGGGCCAAGAGACC.